The clone carrying this TCR beta chain was detected once. Under the authors' procedure: The authors estimated nucleated cell counts from reference gene primer amplification. Libraries were prepared by immunoSEQ multiplex PCR; TCRdb keeps only in-frame clonotypes and omits some of them. That table supplies the V and J calls and clone size; D and trimming were determined from the DNA. In the table there are roughly 200,000 clones, 80% to 90% of which are singletons. Germline V CDR1 and CDR2: SGHNT, YENEEA. The CDR3 consists of 14 residues. With 0 bases removed from V and 3 bases from J, the gap between germline ends came to 9 bases. The data were taken from a study of blood T cell repertoires in COVID-19.

This chain joins TRBV11-3 and TRBJ2-7; no definite D call. Specimen: peripheral blood. This TCR was sampled from a man in his sixties who had recovered from COVID-19. CDR3 loop: CASSLEHPSYEQYF. The CDR3 DNA sequence: TGTGCCAGCAGCTTAGAACATCCAAGCTACGAGCAGTACTTC.